The 16 T cell receptor beta chains below were found in one sample sequenced in a study of cytomegalovirus exposure and HLA in healthy donors. PCR was performed using 60 Vbeta and 13 Jbeta primers. Sequenced by immunoSEQ multiplex PCR; TCRdb stores in-frame clones only, minus some. Of 70,000 to 90,000 clones detected, around 76% appear once; the ten largest clones hold about an eighth. Sequenced input: PBMCs. These receptors all stem from a male donor in good health and CMV-seropositive.

This sequence joins TRBV7-9 and TRBJ1-1; D possibly corresponds to TRBD1 (5 bases). Germline loops: CDR1 SEHNR, CDR2 FQNEAQ (reference sequence). This CDR3 spans 15 amino acids. Trimming removed 1 base from V and 5 bases from J, with 14 bases in between. In DNA, the CDR3 is TGTGCCAGCAGCTTAGAATCCAGGGCGAATACTGAAGCTTTCTTT. This sequence encodes CASSLESRANTEAFF.

The rearrangement uses TRBV6-6 and TRBJ1-2; D unclear. Between the trimmed V and J ends, which lost 0 bases and 0 bases, there was a span of 8 bases. This CDR3 region has 15 residues. The V gene's germline CDR1 is MNHNY and CDR2 SVGAGI (reference sequence). CDR3 protein: CASSYSRGSNYGYTF. The CDR3 DNA reads as TGTGCCAGCAGTTACTCGAGAGGTTCTAACTATGGCTACACCTTC.

The chain recombines TRBV7-6 with TRBJ1-5, with D uncertain. The CDR3 has 12 amino acids. CDR1 is SGHVS and CDR2 is FNYEAQ in the germline V gene. Trimming shortened V by 1 base and J by 9 bases, and 7 bases separated the two germline ends. CDR3 DNA: TGTGCCAGCAGCTTAGGAGGAGGGCCCCAGCATTTT. It specifies CASSLGGGPQHF.

This rearrangement joins TRBV7-2 to TRBJ2-7; D is perhaps TRBD2 (6 bases). The CDR3 totals 13 residues. V was pared by 4 bases and J by 4 bases, with 11 bases between. Germline V CDR1 and CDR2: SGHTA, FQGNSA. The DNA of the CDR3 is TGTGCCAGCAGCTGGGGGGATGGTTACGAGCAGTACTTC. It yields the protein CASSWGDGYEQYF.

The V gene is TRBV18, the J gene TRBJ2-5; D is perhaps TRBD1 (6 bases). CDR3 length: 14 residues. CDR1 KGHSH and CDR2 LQKENI come from the germline V gene. The ends were cut back, 6 bases at V and 2 bases at J, with 13 bases in the middle. The CDR3: CASSPRTAQETQYF. CDR3 in DNA: TGTGCCAGCTCCCCGAGGACAGCACAAGAGACCCAGTACTTC.

The chain employs TRBV4-3 and TRBJ2-1; D remains ambiguous. CDR1 is LGHNA and CDR2 is YSLEER in the germline V gene. The CDR3 contains 13 residues. Trimming stripped 6 bases from V and 9 bases from J, with 15 bases between. The DNA for the CDR3 is TGCGCCAGCAGTCCCGGGTCCGGTGGTGAGCAGTTCTTC. Protein sequence: CASSPGSGGEQFF.

For this clone: Germline and junction disagree at one end, which may indicate a read error. The J gene is TRBJ2-5, the V gene TRBV7-6, with 8 bases lining up with TRBD1. Germline V CDR1 and CDR2: SGHVS, FNYEAQ. This CDR3 spans 14 amino acids. The CDR3 DNA sequence: TGTGCCAGCAGCTCGACAGGGGCCCAAGAAACCCAGTACTTC. Its protein product is CASSSTGAQETQYF.

The rearrangement links TRBV5-6 to TRBJ2-5; weak D call: TRBD1 (6 bases). V was trimmed by 4 bases and J by 2 bases, leaving 12 bases between them. This CDR3 has 14 residues. Germline CDR1 and CDR2: SGHDT and YYEEEE. CDR3 region: CASSPGQPQETQYF. The CDR3, as DNA: TGTGCCAGCAGCCCTGGACAGCCACAAGAGACCCAGTACTTC.

The chain employs TRBV6-6 and TRBJ2-5; weak D call: TRBD2 (5 bases). CDR1 is MNHNY and CDR2 is SVGAGI in the germline V gene (reference sequence). V was cut by 0 bases and J by 5 bases, with 13 bases left in between. The CDR3 length is 15 residues. Written as DNA, the CDR3 is TGTGCCAGCAGTTACTCAGGGCTAGCCTCGGAGACCCAGTACTTC. Protein: CASSYSGLASETQYF.

This sequence joins TRBV10-3 and TRBJ1-5, with TRBD1 identical over 10 bases. V was pared by 4 bases and J by 3 bases, with 3 bases of the junction left unmatched. This CDR3 comprises 15 residues. From germline, CDR1 is ENHRY and CDR2 SYGVKD. CDR3 DNA sequence: TGTGCCATCAGTGGGGACAGGGGATACAATCAGCCCCAGCATTTT. Amino acids: CAISGDRGYNQPQHF.

V gene TRBV7-3 combines with J gene TRBJ2-7; 7 bases fit TRBD1. After removal of 5 bases from V and 1 base from J, the junction contained 2 bases not matched to a gene. Germline CDR1 and CDR2: SGHTA and FQGTGA. There are 13 residues in the CDR3. Here the CDR3 DNA reads TGTGCCAGCAGCCCGGACAGGTCCTACGAGCAGTACTTC. This sequence encodes CASSPDRSYEQYF.

The rearrangement uses TRBV4-1 and TRBJ1-5; TRBD1 matches at 10 bases. Germline assignment: CDR1 MGHRA and CDR2 YSYEKL. This CDR3 is 17 amino acids long. Trimming removed 0 bases from V and 6 bases from J; junction bases left unmatched: 8. The DNA for the CDR3 is TGCGCCAGCAGCCAAGAAAGACAGGGGGCTTCGGGTCAGCCCCAGCATTTT. Translated: CASSQERQGASGQPQHF.

This chain links TRBV5-8 with TRBJ2-1, with TRBD2 matching over 12 bases. CDR1 and CDR2 (germline): SGHTS, YDEGEE. This CDR3 spans 16 amino acids. After removal of 0 bases from V and 9 bases from J, the junction contained 7 bases not matched to a gene. The CDR3 loop reads CASSLGLAGVYGEQFF. The CDR3 nucleotides are TGTGCCAGCAGCTTGGGACTAGCGGGAGTCTATGGTGAGCAGTTCTTC.

The rearrangement links TRBV19 to TRBJ2-5; 9 nucleotides line up with TRBD1. The DNA end is more similar to TRBJ2-7, so the J call may be wrong. Germline V gives CDR1 LNHDA, CDR2 SQIVND (reference sequence). This CDR3 has 16 residues. The CDR3 DNA is TGTGCCAGTAGTGCCGGCACAGGGGGCCCCTCCTACGAGCAGTACTTC. Protein: CASSAGTGGPSYEQYF.

The chain is built from TRBV15 and TRBJ1-4; a possible D gene is TRBD1 (5 bases). V lost 7 bases and J lost 8, with 20 bases in between. Germline CDR1 and CDR2: LNHNV and YYDKDF (reference sequence). There are 15 residues in the CDR3. DNA of the CDR3: TGTGCCACCAAAAAAGGCGGGGCCTTTAACGAAAAACTGTTTTTT. Residues: CATKKGGAFNEKLFF. Full variable domain (outside the CDR3, taken from reference TRBV15 and TRBJ1-4): DAMVIQNPRYQVTQFGKPVTLSCSQTLNHNVMYWYQQKSSQAPKLLFHYYDKDFNNEADTPDNFQSRRPNTSFCFLDIRSPGLGDTAMYLCATKKGGAFNEKLFFGSGTQLSVL.

Note on this clone: Additional DNA sequences in this sample encode the identical CDR3. The chain links TRBV18 to TRBJ1-5; unclear D gene. Trimming removed 0 bases at V and 4 bases at J, with 7 bases between. CDR3 size: 14 residues. In germline, CDR1 is KGHSH, CDR2 LQKENI. The CDR3 nucleotides read TGTGCCAGCTCACCACCCGGCGGAAATCAGCCCCAGCATTTT. Its translation is CASSPPGGNQPQHF.